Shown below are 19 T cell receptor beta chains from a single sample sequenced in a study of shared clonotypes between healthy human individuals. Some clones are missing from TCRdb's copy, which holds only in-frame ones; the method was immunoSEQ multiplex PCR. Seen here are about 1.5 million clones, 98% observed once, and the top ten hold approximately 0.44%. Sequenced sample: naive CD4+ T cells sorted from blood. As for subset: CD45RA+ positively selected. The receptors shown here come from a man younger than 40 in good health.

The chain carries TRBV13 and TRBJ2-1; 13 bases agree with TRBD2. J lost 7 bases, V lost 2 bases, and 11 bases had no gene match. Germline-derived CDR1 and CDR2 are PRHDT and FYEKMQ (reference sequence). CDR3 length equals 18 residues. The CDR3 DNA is TGTGCCAGCAGCTTAAGATGGACTAGCGGGAGCGATAAGAATGAGCAGTTCTTC. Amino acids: CASSLRWTSGSDKNEQFF.

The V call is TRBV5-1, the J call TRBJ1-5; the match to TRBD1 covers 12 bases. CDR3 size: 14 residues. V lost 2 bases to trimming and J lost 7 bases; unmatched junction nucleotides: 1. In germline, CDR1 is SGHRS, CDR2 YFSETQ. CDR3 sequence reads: CASSFGTGGQPQHF. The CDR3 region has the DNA TGCGCCAGCAGCTTTGGGACAGGGGGCCAGCCCCAGCATTTT.

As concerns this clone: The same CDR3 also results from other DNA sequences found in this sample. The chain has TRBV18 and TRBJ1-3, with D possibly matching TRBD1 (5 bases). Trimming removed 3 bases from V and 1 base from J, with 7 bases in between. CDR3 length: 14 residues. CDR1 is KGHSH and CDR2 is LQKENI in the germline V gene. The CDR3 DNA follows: TGTGCCAGCTCACCGACAGCTTCTGGAAACACCATATATTTT. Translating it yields CASSPTASGNTIYF.

DNA for the CDR3: TGTGCCAGCAGTGCCGGGCTAGCGGGAGGGCCTAGCACAGATACGCAGTATTTT. Translating gives CASSAGLAGGPSTDTQYF. The rearrangement links TRBV9 to TRBJ2-3; 12 bases are shared with TRBD2. The germline V gene encodes CDR1 SGDLS and CDR2 YYNGEE. The CDR3 loop spans 18 amino acids. Unmatched junction bases numbered 10, after V lost 5 bases and J lost 0 bases.

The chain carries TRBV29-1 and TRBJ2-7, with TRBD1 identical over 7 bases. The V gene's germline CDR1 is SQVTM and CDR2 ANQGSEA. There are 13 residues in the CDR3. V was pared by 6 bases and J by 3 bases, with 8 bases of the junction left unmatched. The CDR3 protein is CSVTSSGGYEQYF. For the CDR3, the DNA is TGCAGCGTCACGTCTTCAGGGGGCTACGAGCAGTACTTC.

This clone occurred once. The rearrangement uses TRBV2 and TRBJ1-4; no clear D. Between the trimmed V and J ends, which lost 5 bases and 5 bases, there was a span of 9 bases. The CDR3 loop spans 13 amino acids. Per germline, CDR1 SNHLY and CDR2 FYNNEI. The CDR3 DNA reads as TGTGCCAGCAGTTCAGAGCAGAATGAAAAACTGTTTTTT. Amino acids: CASSSEQNEKLFF.

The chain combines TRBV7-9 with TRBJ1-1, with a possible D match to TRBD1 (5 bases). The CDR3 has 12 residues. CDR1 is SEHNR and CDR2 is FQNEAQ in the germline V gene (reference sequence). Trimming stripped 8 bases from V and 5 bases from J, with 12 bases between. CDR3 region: CASGFGGTEAFF. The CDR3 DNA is TGTGCCAGCGGTTTCGGGGGGACTGAAGCTTTCTTT.

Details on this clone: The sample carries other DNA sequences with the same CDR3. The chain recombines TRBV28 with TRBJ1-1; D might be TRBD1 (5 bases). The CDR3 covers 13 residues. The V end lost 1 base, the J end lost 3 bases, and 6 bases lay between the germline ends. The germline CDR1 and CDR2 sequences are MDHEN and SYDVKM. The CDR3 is CASSLLGDTEAFF. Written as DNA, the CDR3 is TGTGCCAGCAGTTTATTAGGGGACACTGAAGCTTTCTTT.

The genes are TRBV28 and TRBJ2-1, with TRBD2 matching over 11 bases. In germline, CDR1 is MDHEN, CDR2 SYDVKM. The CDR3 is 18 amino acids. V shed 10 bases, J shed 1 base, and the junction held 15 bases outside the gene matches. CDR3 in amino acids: CAITDSGTSGGSYNEQFF. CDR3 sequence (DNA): TGTGCCATTACCGATTCCGGGACTAGCGGTGGGTCCTACAATGAGCAGTTCTTC.

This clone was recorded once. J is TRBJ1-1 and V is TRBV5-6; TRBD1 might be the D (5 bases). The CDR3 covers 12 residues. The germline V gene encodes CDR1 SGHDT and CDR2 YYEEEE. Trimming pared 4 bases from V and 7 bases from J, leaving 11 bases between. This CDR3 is CASSRRTLEAFF. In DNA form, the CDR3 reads TGTGCCAGCAGCCGGAGGACACTTGAAGCTTTCTTT.

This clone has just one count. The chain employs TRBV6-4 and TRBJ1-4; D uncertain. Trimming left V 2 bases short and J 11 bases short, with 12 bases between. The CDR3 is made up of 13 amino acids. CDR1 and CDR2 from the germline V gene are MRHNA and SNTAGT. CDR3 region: CASSDIQEDKLFF. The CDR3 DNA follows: TGTGCCAGCAGTGACATTCAAGAGGATAAACTGTTTTTT.

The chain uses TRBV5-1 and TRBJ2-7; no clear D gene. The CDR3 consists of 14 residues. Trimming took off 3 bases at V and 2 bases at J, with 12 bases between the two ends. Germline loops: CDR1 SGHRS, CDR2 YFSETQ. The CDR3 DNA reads TGCGCCAGCAGCTCCCACCAGGCGACCTACGAGCAGTACTTC. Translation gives CASSSHQATYEQYF.

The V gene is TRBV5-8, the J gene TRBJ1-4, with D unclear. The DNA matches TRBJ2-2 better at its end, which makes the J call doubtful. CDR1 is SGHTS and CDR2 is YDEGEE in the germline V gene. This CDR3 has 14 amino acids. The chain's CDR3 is CASSLYAQRMELFF. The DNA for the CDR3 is TGTGCCAGCAGCTTGTATGCACAACGAATGGAGCTGTTTTTT.

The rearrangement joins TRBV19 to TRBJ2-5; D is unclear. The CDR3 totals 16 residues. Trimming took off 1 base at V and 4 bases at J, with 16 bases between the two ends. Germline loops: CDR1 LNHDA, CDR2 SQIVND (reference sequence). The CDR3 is CASSIGSLNRRETQYF. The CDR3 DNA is TGTGCCAGTAGTATAGGTAGCTTAAACCGGCGAGAGACCCAGTACTTC.

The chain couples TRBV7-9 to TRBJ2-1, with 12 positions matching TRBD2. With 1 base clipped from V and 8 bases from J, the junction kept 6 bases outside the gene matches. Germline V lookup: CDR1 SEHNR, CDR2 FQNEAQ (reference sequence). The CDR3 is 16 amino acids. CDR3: CASSLGLAGVADEQFF. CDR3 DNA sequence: TGTGCCAGCAGCTTAGGACTAGCGGGAGTGGCCGATGAGCAGTTCTTC.

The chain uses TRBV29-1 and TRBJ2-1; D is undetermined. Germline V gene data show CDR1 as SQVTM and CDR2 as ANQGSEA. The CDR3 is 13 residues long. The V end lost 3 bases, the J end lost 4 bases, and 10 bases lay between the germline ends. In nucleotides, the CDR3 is TGCAGCGTTGAGGGCAGGCTGTACAATGAGCAGTTCTTC. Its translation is CSVEGRLYNEQFF.

CDR3 DNA sequence: TGTGCCAGCAGCTTAGCGCTTGGGGGGACATACAATGAGCAGTTCTTC. Translating it yields CASSLALGGTYNEQFF. The chain carries TRBV7-7 and TRBJ2-1; tentatively, D is TRBD1 or TRBD2 (6 bases each). Germline CDR1 is SSHAT and CDR2 is FNYEAQ (reference sequence). The V end lost 0 bases, the J end lost 4 bases, and 13 bases lay between the germline ends. This CDR3 contains 16 residues. Looking up the rest from reference TRBV7-7 and TRBJ2-1 gives the full variable domain: GAGVSQSPRYKVTKRGQDVTLRCDPISSHATLYWYQQALGQGPEFLTYFNYEAQPDKSGLPSDRFSAERPEGSISTLTIQRTEQRDSAMYRCASSLALGGTYNEQFFGPGTRLTVL.

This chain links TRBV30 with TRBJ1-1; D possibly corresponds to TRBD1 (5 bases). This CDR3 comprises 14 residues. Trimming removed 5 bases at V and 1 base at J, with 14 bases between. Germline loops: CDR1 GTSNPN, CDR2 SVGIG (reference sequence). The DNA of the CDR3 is TGTGCCTGGGGGGCGCAGGATAGGAACACTGAAGCTTTCTTT. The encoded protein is CAWGAQDRNTEAFF.

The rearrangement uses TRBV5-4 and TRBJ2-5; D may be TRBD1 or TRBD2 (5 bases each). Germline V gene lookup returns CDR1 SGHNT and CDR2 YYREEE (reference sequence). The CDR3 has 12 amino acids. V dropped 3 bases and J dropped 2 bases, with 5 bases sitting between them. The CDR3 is CASSWGQETQYF. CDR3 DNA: TGTGCCAGCAGCTGGGGGCAAGAGACCCAGTACTTC. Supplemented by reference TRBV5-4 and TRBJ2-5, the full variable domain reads ETGVTQSPTHLIKTRGQQVTLRCSSQSGHNTVSWYQQALGQGPQFIFQYYREEENGRGNFPPRFSGLQFPNYSSELNVNALELDDSALYLCASSWGQETQYFGPGTRLLVL.